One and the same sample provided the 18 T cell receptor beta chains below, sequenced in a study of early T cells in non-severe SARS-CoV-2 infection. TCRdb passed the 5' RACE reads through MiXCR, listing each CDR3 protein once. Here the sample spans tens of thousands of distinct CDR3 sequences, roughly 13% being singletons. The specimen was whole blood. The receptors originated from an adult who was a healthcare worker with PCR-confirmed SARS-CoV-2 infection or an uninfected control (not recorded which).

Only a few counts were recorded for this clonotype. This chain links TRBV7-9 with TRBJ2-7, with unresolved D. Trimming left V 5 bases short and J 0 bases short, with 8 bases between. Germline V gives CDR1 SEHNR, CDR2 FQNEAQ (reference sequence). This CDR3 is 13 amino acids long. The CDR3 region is CASSPQSSYEQYF. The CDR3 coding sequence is TGTGCCAGCAGCCCCCAAAGCTCCTACGAGCAGTACTTC.

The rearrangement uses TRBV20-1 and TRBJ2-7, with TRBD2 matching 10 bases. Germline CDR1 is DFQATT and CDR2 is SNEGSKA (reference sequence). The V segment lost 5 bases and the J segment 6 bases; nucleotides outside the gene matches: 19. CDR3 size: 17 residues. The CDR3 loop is CSALRGSGRPIPLEQYF. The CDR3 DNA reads TGCAGTGCTCTCCGAGGTAGCGGGAGGCCAATACCCCTCGAGCAGTACTTC.

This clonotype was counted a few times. CDR3 DNA: TGTGCCAGCAGTTTGTGGCAGGGGGTTACTGGAAACACCATATATTTT. Translated, it gives CASSLWQGVTGNTIYF. This chain connects TRBV12-3 or TRBV12-4 to TRBJ1-3; 7 nucleotides align to TRBD1. CDR3 length equals 16 residues. The V and J ends lost 3 bases and 2 bases, in that order; junction bases with no gene match: 7.

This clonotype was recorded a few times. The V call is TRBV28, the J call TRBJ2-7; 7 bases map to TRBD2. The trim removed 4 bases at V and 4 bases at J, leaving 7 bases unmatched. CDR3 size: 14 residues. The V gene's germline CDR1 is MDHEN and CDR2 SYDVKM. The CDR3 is CASSSTGGRYEQYF. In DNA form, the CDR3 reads TGTGCCAGCAGTTCCACCGGCGGGAGATACGAGCAGTACTTC.

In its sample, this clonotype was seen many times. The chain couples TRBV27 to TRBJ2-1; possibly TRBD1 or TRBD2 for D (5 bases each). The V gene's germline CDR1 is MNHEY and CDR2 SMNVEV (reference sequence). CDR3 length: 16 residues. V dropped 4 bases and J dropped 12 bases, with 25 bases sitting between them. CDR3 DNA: TGTGCCAGCAGTTCCGAACCGGGACGCCCTGTAAAGGGGCAGTTCTTC. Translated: CASSSEPGRPVKGQFF.

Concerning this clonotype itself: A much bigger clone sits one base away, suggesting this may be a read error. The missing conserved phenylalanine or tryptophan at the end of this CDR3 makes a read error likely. CDR3 sequence (DNA): TGTGCCAGCAGCCAAGATGTGCTAGCCAAAAACATTCAGTACTAC. Translation: CASSQDVLAKNIQYY. The V gene is TRBV14, the J gene TRBJ2-4; D is unclear. The ends were cut back, 0 bases at V and 0 bases at J, with 6 bases in the middle. Germline CDR1 and CDR2: SGHDN and FVKESK. This CDR3 has 15 amino acids.

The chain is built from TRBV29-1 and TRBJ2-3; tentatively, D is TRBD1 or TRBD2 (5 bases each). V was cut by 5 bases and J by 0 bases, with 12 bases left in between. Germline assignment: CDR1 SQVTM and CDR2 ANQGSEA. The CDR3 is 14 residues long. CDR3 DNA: TGCAGCGTTCTCTCGGGACGCAGCACAGATACGCAGTATTTT. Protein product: CSVLSGRSTDTQYF.

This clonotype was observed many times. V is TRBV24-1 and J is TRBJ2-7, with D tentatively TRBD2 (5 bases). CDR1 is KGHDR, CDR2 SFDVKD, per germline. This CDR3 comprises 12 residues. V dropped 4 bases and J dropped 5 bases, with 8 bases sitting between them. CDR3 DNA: TGTGCCACCAGTGAGTCGACTAACGAGCAGTACTTC. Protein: CATSESTNEQYF.

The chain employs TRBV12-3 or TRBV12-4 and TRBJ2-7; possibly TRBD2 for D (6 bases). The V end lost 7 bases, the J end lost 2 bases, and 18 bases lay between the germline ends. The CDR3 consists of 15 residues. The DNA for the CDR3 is TGTGCCAGCACCCTCGGGAGTCGCCTCACCTACGAGCAGTACTTC. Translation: CASTLGSRLTYEQYF.

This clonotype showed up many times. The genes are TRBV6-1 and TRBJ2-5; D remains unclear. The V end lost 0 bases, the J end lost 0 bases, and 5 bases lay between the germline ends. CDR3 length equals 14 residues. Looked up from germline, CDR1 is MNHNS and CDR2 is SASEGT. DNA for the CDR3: TGTGCCAGCAGTGAAGCCAATTACCAAGAGACCCAGTACTTC. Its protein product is CASSEANYQETQYF.

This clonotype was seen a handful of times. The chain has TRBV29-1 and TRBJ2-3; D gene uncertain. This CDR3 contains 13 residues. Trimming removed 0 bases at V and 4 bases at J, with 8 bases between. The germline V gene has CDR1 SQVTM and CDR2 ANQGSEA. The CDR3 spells CSVEDEAPDTQYF. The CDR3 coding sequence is TGCAGCGTTGAAGACGAGGCCCCAGATACGCAGTATTTT.

The DNA of the CDR3 is TGCGCCAGCAGCTTGGGCTACGTTCCAGTCGACAATGAGCAGTTCTTC. This translates into CASSLGYVPVDNEQFF. The V and J genes are TRBV5-1 and TRBJ2-1, with unresolved D. CDR3 length: 16 residues. V was clipped by 0 bases and J by 5 bases, with 15 bases between them. Looked up from germline, CDR1 is SGHRS and CDR2 is YFSETQ. The full variable domain, with the rest looked up from reference TRBV5-1 and TRBJ2-1, is KAGVTQTPRYLIKTRGQQVTLSCSPISGHRSVSWYQQTPGQGLQFLFEYFSETQRNKGNFPGRFSGRQFSNSRSEMNVSTLELGDSALYLCASSLGYVPVDNEQFFGPGTRLTVL.

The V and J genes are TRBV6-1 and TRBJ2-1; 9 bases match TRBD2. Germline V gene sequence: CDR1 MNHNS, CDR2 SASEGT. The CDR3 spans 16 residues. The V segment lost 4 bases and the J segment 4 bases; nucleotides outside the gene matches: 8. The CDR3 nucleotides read TGTGCCAGCAGTGGAATACTAGCGGGCCGTTACAATGAGCAGTTCTTC. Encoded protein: CASSGILAGRYNEQFF.

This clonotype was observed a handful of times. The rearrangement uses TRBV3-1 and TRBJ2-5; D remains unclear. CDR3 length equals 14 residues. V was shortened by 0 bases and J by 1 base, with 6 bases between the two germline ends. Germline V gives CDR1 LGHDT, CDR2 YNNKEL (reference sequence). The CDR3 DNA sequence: TGTGCCAGCAGCCAAGATGCCCGCCAAGAGACCCAGTACTTC. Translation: CASSQDARQETQYF.

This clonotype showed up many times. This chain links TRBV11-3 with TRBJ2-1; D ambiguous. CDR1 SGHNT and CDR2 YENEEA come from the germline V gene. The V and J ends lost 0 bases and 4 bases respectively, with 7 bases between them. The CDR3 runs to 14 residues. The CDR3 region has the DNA TGTGCCAGCAGCTTAGATCTAAGATACAATGAGCAGTTCTTC. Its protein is CASSLDLRYNEQFF.

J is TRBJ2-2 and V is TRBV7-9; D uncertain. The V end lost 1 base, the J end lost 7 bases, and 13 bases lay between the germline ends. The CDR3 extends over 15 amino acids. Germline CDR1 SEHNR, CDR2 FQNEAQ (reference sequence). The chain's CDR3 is CASSLGEGSVGELFF. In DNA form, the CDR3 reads TGTGCCAGCAGCTTAGGAGAAGGGTCTGTCGGGGAGCTGTTTTTT.

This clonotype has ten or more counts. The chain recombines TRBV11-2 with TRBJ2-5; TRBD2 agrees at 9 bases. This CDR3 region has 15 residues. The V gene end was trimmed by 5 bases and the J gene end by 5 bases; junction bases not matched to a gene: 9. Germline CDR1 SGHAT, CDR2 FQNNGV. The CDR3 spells CASSVAGVIWETQYF. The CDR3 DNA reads TGTGCCAGCAGCGTAGCGGGAGTAATCTGGGAGACCCAGTACTTC.

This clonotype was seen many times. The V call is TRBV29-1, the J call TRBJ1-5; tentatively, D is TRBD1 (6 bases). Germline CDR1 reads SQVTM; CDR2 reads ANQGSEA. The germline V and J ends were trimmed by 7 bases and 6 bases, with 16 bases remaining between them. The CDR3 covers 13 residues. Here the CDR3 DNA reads TGCAGCGCGTTCACAGGGTTGGGTCAGCCCCAGCATTTT. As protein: CSAFTGLGQPQHF.